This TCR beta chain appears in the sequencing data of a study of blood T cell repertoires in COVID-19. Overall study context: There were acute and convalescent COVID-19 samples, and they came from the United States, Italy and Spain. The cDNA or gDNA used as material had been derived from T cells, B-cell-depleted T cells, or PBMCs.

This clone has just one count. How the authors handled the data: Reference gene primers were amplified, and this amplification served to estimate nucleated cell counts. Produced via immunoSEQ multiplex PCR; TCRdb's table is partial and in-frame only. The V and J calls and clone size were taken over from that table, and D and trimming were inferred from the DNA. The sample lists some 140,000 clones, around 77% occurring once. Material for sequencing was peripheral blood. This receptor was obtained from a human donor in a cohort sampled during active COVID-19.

CDR3 nucleotide sequence: TGCGCCAGCAGCCAAGGGGCTTGGGAGTCCCTCTCCAATTCACCCCTCCACTTT. Translation: CASSQGAWESLSNSPLHF. This rearrangement joins TRBV4-1 to TRBJ1-6; D not resolved. There are 18 residues in the CDR3. V was clipped by 1 base and J by 7 bases, with 20 bases between them. Per the germline V gene, CDR1 is MGHRA and CDR2 is YSYEKL.